The 25 T cell receptor beta chains given below trace back to one sample, sequenced in a study of shared clonotypes between healthy human individuals. Clones were read by immunoSEQ multiplex PCR, and TCRdb kept only the in-frame ones, dropping some. Seen here are 95,000 to 120,000 clones, over 65% observed once, and the top ten hold approximately 25%. Source material: memory CD8+ T cells sorted from blood. Subset here: CD45RO+ cells pooled with CCR7-negative TemRA cells. Every receptor here comes from a woman between 25 and 40 years old in good health.

The chain employs TRBV21-1 and TRBJ1-1; the D call of TRBD1 is as the table states it, not checked on the DNA. TRBV21-1 is a pseudogene segment. This CDR3 contains 13 residues. The chain's CDR3 is CASSKDGQGAAFF. The CDR3 bases are TGTGCCAGCAGCAAAGACGGACAGGGGGCTGCTTTCTTT.

This CDR3 is CASRRLPDSTDTQYF. The CDR3 DNA is TGTGCCAGCCGGAGACTTCCCGACAGCACAGATACGCAGTATTTT. This chain uses TRBV6-4 with TRBJ2-3; no clear D. Deletions cut 8 bases from V and 0 bases from J, with 15 bases between. Germline CDR1 is MRHNA and CDR2 is SNTAGT. This CDR3 has 15 amino acids.

J is TRBJ2-2 and V is TRBV5-1; TRBD2 agrees at 14 bases. Germline V CDR1 and CDR2: SGHRS, YFSETQ. The ends lost 7 bases at V and 6 bases at J; junction bases unmatched: 2. The CDR3 is 14 residues long. Here the CDR3 reads CASQGLAGAGELFF. CDR3 DNA sequence: TGCGCCAGCCAGGGACTAGCGGGAGCCGGGGAGCTGTTTTTT. The full variable domain, completed using reference TRBV5-1 and TRBJ2-2, is KAGVTQTPRYLIKTRGQQVTLSCSPISGHRSVSWYQQTPGQGLQFLFEYFSETQRNKGNFPGRFSGRQFSNSRSEMNVSTLELGDSALYLCASQGLAGAGELFFGEGSRLTVL.

As regards this clone: A far bigger clonotype differs at one base, so this is likely a read error. This chain joins TRBV11-1 and TRBJ1-2; D ambiguous. The CDR3 is 12 amino acids. The germline gives CDR1 SGHAT, CDR2 FQDESV (reference sequence). V was cut by 1 base and J by 3 bases, with 3 bases left in between. The CDR3 bases are TGTGCCAGCAGCTTAGATCACTATGGCTACACCTTC. The encoded protein is CASSLDHYGYTF.

V is TRBV27 and J is TRBJ1-5; no clear D gene. Trimming pared 1 base from V and 5 bases from J, leaving 6 bases between. The CDR3 is 13 residues long. Germline values: CDR1 MNHEY, CDR2 SMNVEV (reference sequence). CDR3 coding DNA: TGTGCCAGCAGTTTATGGCCTTATCAGCCCCAGCATTTT. Translation: CASSLWPYQPQHF.

In its sample, this clone was seen a few times. J is TRBJ1-5 and V is TRBV10-3; 10 nucleotides align to TRBD1. Trimming took 10 bases from V and 2 from J; bases not matched to a gene: 8. CDR3 length equals 15 residues. Germline V gene data show CDR1 as ENHRY and CDR2 as SYGVKD. CDR3 in amino acids: CASRTGGEGNQPQHF. The CDR3 nucleotides read TGTGCCAGCAGGACAGGGGGAGAGGGCAATCAGCCCCAGCATTTT.

The chain carries TRBV19 and TRBJ2-1, with 7 bases that match TRBD2. The CDR3 runs 15 residues. V was pared by 4 bases and J by 1 base, with 4 bases of the junction left unmatched. The V gene's germline CDR1 is LNHDA and CDR2 SQIVND (reference sequence). The CDR3 DNA reads as TGTGCCAGTAGTAATCTAGCGGATTCCTACAATGAGCAGTTCTTC. It encodes CASSNLADSYNEQFF.

The chain employs TRBV5-1 and TRBJ2-5; TRBD2 agrees at 12 bases. V trimming: 4 bases; J trimming: 5 bases; junction bases outside the gene matches: 12. The CDR3 spans 17 residues. CDR1 is SGHRS, CDR2 YFSETQ, per germline. The CDR3 protein is CASSLSSGRVFWETQYF. CDR3 nucleotide sequence: TGCGCCAGCAGCCTATCTAGCGGGAGGGTGTTCTGGGAGACCCAGTACTTC.

A word on this clone: One base away lies a much larger clone, so this may be a sequencing read error. CDR3: CASSIWGGLRETQYF. Here the CDR3 DNA reads TGTGCCAGTAGTATCTGGGGGGGCCTCAGGGAGACCCAGTACTTC. The chain links TRBV19 to TRBJ2-5; D possibly corresponds to TRBD2 (7 bases). This CDR3 contains 15 residues. Germline CDR1 is LNHDA and CDR2 is SQIVND (reference sequence). Trimming pared 3 bases from V and 5 bases from J, leaving 16 bases between. Looking up the rest from reference TRBV19 and TRBJ2-5 gives the full variable domain: DGGITQSPKYLFRKEGQNVTLSCEQNLNHDAMYWYRQDPGQGLRLIYYSQIVNDFQKGDIAEGYSVSREKKESFPLTVTSAQKNPTAFYLCASSIWGGLRETQYFGPGTRLLVL.

V and J are TRBV6-1 and TRBJ1-5; no reliable D call. The CDR3 contains 13 residues. Deletions cut 7 bases from V and 7 bases from J, with 14 bases between. Germline loops: CDR1 MNHNS, CDR2 SASEGT. The CDR3 spells CASTAGESQPQHF. The DNA for the CDR3 is TGTGCCAGCACCGCTGGGGAATCCCAGCCCCAGCATTTT.

The rearrangement links TRBV19 to TRBJ2-3; D call uncertain. This CDR3 comprises 14 residues. CDR1 and CDR2 (germline): LNHDA, SQIVND (reference sequence). The V gene lost 1 base and the J gene lost 2 bases, with 7 bases spanning the gap. The CDR3 protein is CASSIGTYTDTQYF. The CDR3 DNA is TGTGCCAGTAGTATAGGCACGTACACAGATACGCAGTATTTT. Full variable domain (remainder filled in from reference TRBV19 and TRBJ2-3): DGGITQSPKYLFRKEGQNVTLSCEQNLNHDAMYWYRQDPGQGLRLIYYSQIVNDFQKGDIAEGYSVSREKKESFPLTVTSAQKNPTAFYLCASSIGTYTDTQYFGPGTRLTVL.

The V call is TRBV6-5, the J call TRBJ1-2; D not certain. The CDR3 sequence is 11 residues long. Germline CDR1 and CDR2: MNHEY and SVGAGI. V lost 3 bases, J lost 4 bases, and 3 bases lay in between. The CDR3 here is CASSYSYGYTF. The CDR3 DNA is TGTGCCAGCAGTTATTCCTATGGCTACACCTTC.

The V gene is TRBV2, the J gene TRBJ2-2; D remains ambiguous. Germline V gene sequence: CDR1 SNHLY, CDR2 FYNNEI. Between the trimmed V and J ends, which lost 0 bases and 3 bases, there was a span of 11 bases. The CDR3 is made up of 16 amino acids. DNA of the CDR3: TGTGCCAGCAGTGAAGCGCAGGCAGCACACACCGGGGAGCTGTTTTTT. Translated: CASSEAQAAHTGELFF.

This chain joins TRBV29-1 and TRBJ1-2; perhaps TRBD1 as D (5 bases). CDR1 SQVTM and CDR2 ANQGSEA come from the germline V gene. Deletions cut 3 bases from V and 2 bases from J, with 13 bases between. This CDR3 has 14 amino acids. CDR3 sequence (DNA): TGCAGCGTTGAGGGCAGGACACGCAACTATGGCTACACCTTC. This encodes CSVEGRTRNYGYTF.

V usage is TRBV4-1 and J usage is TRBJ2-7, with 7 bases matching TRBD2. The CDR3 has 14 amino acids. Unmatched junction bases numbered 4, after V lost 3 bases and J lost 2 bases. The germline V gene encodes CDR1 MGHRA and CDR2 YSYEKL. The CDR3 DNA sequence: TGCGCCAGCAGCCACCGGGGAGGGGCCTACGAGCAGTACTTC. Translating it yields CASSHRGGAYEQYF.

This clone was seen only a few times. The gene calls are TRBV15 and TRBJ2-3, with D uncertain. V was pared by 3 bases and J by 3 bases, with 13 bases between. The CDR3 has 15 residues. CDR1 and CDR2 from the germline V gene are LNHNV and YYDKDF (reference sequence). In nucleotides, the CDR3 is TGTGCCACCAGCAGCCGTGGGTCGGCGACAGATACGCAGTATTTT. Protein product: CATSSRGSATDTQYF.

This chain joins TRBV7-9 and TRBJ2-7, with TRBD2 matching over 13 bases. CDR1 SEHNR and CDR2 FQNEAQ come from the germline V gene (reference sequence). V shed 3 bases, J shed 3 bases, and the junction held 11 bases outside the gene matches. This CDR3 region has 18 residues. This chain's CDR3 is CASSFQPGLAGDLYEQYF. Written as DNA, the CDR3 is TGTGCCAGCAGCTTCCAACCAGGACTAGCGGGAGATCTCTACGAGCAGTACTTC.

This chain links TRBV7-9 with TRBJ1-1; D may be TRBD1 (6 bases). The ends were cut back, 4 bases at V and 4 bases at J, with 13 bases in the middle. Per the germline V gene, CDR1 is SEHNR and CDR2 is FQNEAQ (reference sequence). The length of the CDR3 is 14 residues. The CDR3 DNA reads as TGTGCCAGCAGCTCTTCAGGGGTGGGCACTGAAGCTTTCTTT. Protein: CASSSSGVGTEAFF. Full variable domain (remainder filled in from reference TRBV7-9 and TRBJ1-1): DTGVSQNPRHKITKRGQNVTFRCDPISEHNRLYWYRQTLGQGPEFLTYFQNEAQLEKSRLLSDRFSAERPKGSFSTLEIQRTEQGDSAMYLCASSSSGVGTEAFFGQGTRLTVV.

This clone was counted a single time. The genes are TRBV6-1 and TRBJ2-7; tentatively, D is TRBD2 (6 bases). The germline V gene encodes CDR1 MNHNS and CDR2 SASEGT. V gave up 3 bases and J gave up 3 bases, with 12 bases separating them. CDR3 length: 14 amino acids. The CDR3 sequence is CASSDLAEGYEQYF. CDR3 DNA: TGTGCCAGCAGTGACTTAGCGGAGGGCTACGAGCAGTACTTC.

The gene calls are TRBV4-2 and TRBJ2-7; D not certain. V lost 0 bases and J 7 bases, leaving 16 bases between the germline ends. The CDR3 has 15 residues. Germline V gene lookup returns CDR1 LGHNA and CDR2 YNFKEQ. The CDR3 nucleotides read TGTGCCAGCAGCCAAGACGGCAGCACCATGGGTGAGCAGTACTTC. Amino acids: CASSQDGSTMGEQYF.

The chain couples TRBV6-4 to TRBJ2-1, with 12 bases matching TRBD2. The CDR3 is 14 amino acids. V gave up 4 bases and J gave up 8 bases; unmatched junction bases: 3. Germline V lookup: CDR1 MRHNA, CDR2 SNTAGT. CDR3 coding DNA: TGTGCCAGCAGTGGACTAGCGGGAGCAGATGAGCAGTTCTTC. It codes for CASSGLAGADEQFF.

The rearrangement uses TRBV19 and TRBJ2-7; 7 nucleotides line up with TRBD1. Germline assignment: CDR1 LNHDA and CDR2 SQIVND (reference sequence). This CDR3 region has 14 residues. Trimming took 7 bases from V and 4 from J; bases not matched to a gene: 10. The CDR3 is CASTHRDRPYEQYF. The CDR3 bases are TGTGCCAGTACCCATCGGGACAGACCTTACGAGCAGTACTTC.

This clone was observed a handful of times. The chain combines TRBV11-3 with TRBJ2-7, with 8 bases aligning to TRBD1. Germline values: CDR1 SGHNT, CDR2 YENEEA. This CDR3 region has 15 residues. Unmatched junction bases numbered 5, after V lost 4 bases and J lost 0 bases. The DNA for the CDR3 is TGTGCCAGCAGCTCTAGGGACAGGATCTCCTACGAGCAGTACTTC. Protein product: CASSSRDRISYEQYF.

The chain has TRBV28 and TRBJ1-2; 9 bases are shared with TRBD1. This CDR3 is 13 amino acids long. V dropped 4 bases and J dropped 10; count of bases not matched to a gene: 7. Germline V gene sequence: CDR1 MDHEN, CDR2 SYDVKM. As DNA, the CDR3 is TGTGCCAGCAGTTCCGGGACAGGGTTCGTCTACACCTTC. This translates into CASSSGTGFVYTF.

In this sample, this clone turned up once. The chain recombines TRBV6-6 with TRBJ2-7; D call uncertain. This CDR3 is built from 13 residues. The germline V and J ends were trimmed by 2 bases and 3 bases, with 8 bases remaining between them. The germline V gene has CDR1 MNHNY and CDR2 SVGAGI (reference sequence). The CDR3 region has the DNA TGTGCCAGCAGTTACGGGCAGCACTACGAGCAGTACTTC. It specifies CASSYGQHYEQYF.